The 26 T cell receptor beta chains in this list originate from one sample, sequenced in a study of blood T cell repertoires in COVID-19. This table comes from immunoSEQ multiplex PCR, and its TCRdb copy is limited to in-frame clones, with some not included. Found here are about 300,000 clones, 80% to 90% of them singletons; the top ten hold around 5.8%. The sample taken for sequencing was peripheral blood. Every receptor here comes from a woman in her fifties or sixties with COVID-19, enrolled during active disease.

CDR3 loop: CASSPPSHRGTQAFF. The DNA for the CDR3 is TGTGCCAGCTCACCACCGTCGCACCGAGGGACTCAAGCTTTCTTT. This sequence joins TRBV18 and TRBJ1-1, with D perhaps matching TRBD1 (5 bases). The CDR3 sequence is 15 residues long. Germline V gene sequence: CDR1 KGHSH, CDR2 LQKENI. Trimming shortened V by 0 bases and J by 9 bases, and 17 bases separated the two germline ends.

The V gene is TRBV7-9, the J gene TRBJ1-5, with 8 bases lining up with TRBD1. V was clipped by 3 bases and J by 6 bases; unmatched bases: 4. This CDR3 has 14 amino acids. Per the germline V gene, CDR1 is SEHNR and CDR2 is FQNEAQ (reference sequence). CDR3 nucleotides: TGTGCCAGCAGCTTCCAGGGGGCGGGTCAGCCCCAGCATTTT. It yields the protein CASSFQGAGQPQHF.

This clone was seen at least ten times. The chain has TRBV5-1 and TRBJ2-3, with 8 bases aligning to TRBD2. After removal of 0 bases from V and 0 bases from J, the junction contained 6 bases not matched to a gene. The length of the CDR3 is 17 residues. The germline V gene encodes CDR1 SGHRS and CDR2 YFSETQ. This CDR3 reads CASSLGLAGTSTDTQYF. The CDR3 DNA is TGCGCCAGCAGCTTGGGGTTAGCGGGAACTAGCACAGATACGCAGTATTTT.

The gene calls are TRBV6-2 or TRBV6-3 and TRBJ2-7, with a tentative D call TRBD1 (6 bases). Per germline, CDR1 MNHEY and CDR2 SVGEGT. The CDR3 contains 15 residues. Trimming took 2 bases from V and 2 from J, leaving 13 bases between them. In DNA, the CDR3 is TGTGCCAGCAGTTACAAAGGGGGTTTCCCCTACGAGCAGTACTTC. This translates into CASSYKGGFPYEQYF.

The V call is TRBV19, the J call TRBJ2-1, with 9 bases fitting TRBD2. The CDR3 sequence is 16 residues long. Germline CDR1 and CDR2: LNHDA and SQIVND (reference sequence). After removal of 5 bases from V and 1 base from J, the junction contained 6 bases not matched to a gene. The CDR3 loop reads CASSGLAGKSYNEQFF. For the CDR3, the DNA is TGTGCCAGTAGTGGTCTAGCGGGAAAATCCTACAATGAGCAGTTCTTC. Supplemented by reference TRBV19 and TRBJ2-1, the full variable domain reads DGGITQSPKYLFRKEGQNVTLSCEQNLNHDAMYWYRQDPGQGLRLIYYSQIVNDFQKGDIAEGYSVSREKKESFPLTVTSAQKNPTAFYLCASSGLAGKSYNEQFFGPGTRLTVL.

The rearrangement joins TRBV19 to TRBJ2-1, with D tentatively TRBD2 (5 bases). The CDR3 contains 14 residues. Germline lookup yields CDR1 LNHDA and CDR2 SQIVND (reference sequence). V shed 6 bases and J shed 1 base, with 10 bases lying between them. The DNA for the CDR3 is TGTGCCAGTAGGGAAGGAGGTTCCTACAATGAGCAGTTCTTC. Translating gives CASREGGSYNEQFF. Based on the CDR3 plus reference TRBV19 and TRBJ2-1, the full variable domain is DGGITQSPKYLFRKEGQNVTLSCEQNLNHDAMYWYRQDPGQGLRLIYYSQIVNDFQKGDIAEGYSVSREKKESFPLTVTSAQKNPTAFYLCASREGGSYNEQFFGPGTRLTVL.

The J gene is TRBJ2-7, the V gene TRBV27; TRBD1 matches 9 bases. V lost 6 bases to trimming and J lost 2 bases; unmatched junction nucleotides: 5. Germline CDR1 and CDR2: MNHEY and SMNVEV (reference sequence). This CDR3 is built from 14 residues. The CDR3 DNA sequence: TGTGCCAGCAGGAAGACAGGGGGAACCTACGAGCAGTACTTC. Its protein is CASRKTGGTYEQYF.

The genes are TRBV19 and TRBJ2-1; TRBD2 might be the D (5 bases). This CDR3 has 17 amino acids. Germline V CDR1 and CDR2: LNHDA, SQIVND (reference sequence). V lost 3 bases and J 0 bases, leaving 15 bases between the germline ends. DNA for the CDR3: TGTGCCAGTAGTATGGGAGTCCGTTTCCCCTCCTACAATGAGCAGTTCTTC. As protein: CASSMGVRFPSYNEQFF.

V usage is TRBV5-1 and J usage is TRBJ2-3; weak D call: TRBD2 (7 bases). V was cut by 4 bases and J by 5 bases, with 23 bases left in between. CDR3 length equals 17 residues. The germline CDR1 and CDR2 sequences are SGHRS and YFSETQ. CDR3 amino acids: CASSPSGGGRLRDTQYF. Written as DNA, the CDR3 is TGCGCCAGCAGCCCCTCGGGGGGCGGGAGACTTCGAGATACGCAGTATTTT.

This chain connects TRBV3-1 (or the pseudogene TRBV3-2) to TRBJ2-3; unclear D gene. The ends were cut back, 4 bases at V and 6 bases at J, with 8 bases in the middle. The CDR3 runs to 12 residues. The V gene's germline CDR1 is LGHDT and CDR2 YNNKEL (reference sequence). The CDR3 sequence is CASSLSVDTQYF. The CDR3 DNA sequence: TGTGCCAGCAGCCTATCCGTCGATACGCAGTATTTT.

The chain has TRBV7-9 and TRBJ2-7; TRBD1 is a possible D gene (5 bases). The germline V and J ends were trimmed by 5 bases and 1 base, with 12 bases remaining between them. The V gene's germline CDR1 is SEHNR and CDR2 FQNEAQ (reference sequence). The CDR3 is 14 amino acids. DNA of the CDR3: TGTGCCAGCAGCCTGAAGGGGTCTTCCTACGAGCAGTACTTC. Translating it yields CASSLKGSSYEQYF.

The chain carries TRBV6-2 or TRBV6-3 and TRBJ2-2; possible D gene TRBD1, 6 bases. The germline gives CDR1 MNHEY, CDR2 SVGEGT. This CDR3 region has 12 residues. Trimming removed 4 bases at V and 12 bases at J, with 12 bases between. In DNA, the CDR3 is TGTGCCAGCAGTTCTTCCAGGGGTCAGCTGTTTTTT. This codes for CASSSSRGQLFF.

V is TRBV11-3 and J is TRBJ2-2; 9 bases are a match to TRBD2. The length of the CDR3 is 16 residues. Germline CDR1 SGHNT, CDR2 YENEEA. Unmatched junction bases numbered 9, after V lost 5 bases and J lost 5 bases. CDR3 protein: CASSPRGRGRTGELFF. The CDR3 nucleotides read TGTGCCAGCAGCCCTCGCGGGAGGGGGCGAACCGGGGAGCTGTTTTTT.

The J gene is TRBJ1-1, the V gene TRBV6-2 or TRBV6-3; perhaps TRBD1 as D (5 bases). Germline V gene sequence: CDR1 MNHEY, CDR2 SVGEGT. CDR3 length equals 14 residues. The V end lost 0 bases, the J end lost 3 bases, and 8 bases lay between the germline ends. The CDR3 is CASSYSRQYTEAFF. The CDR3 DNA is TGTGCCAGCAGTTACTCGCGACAGTACACTGAAGCTTTCTTT.

CDR3 DNA: TGTGCCAGCAGCTCACGCCCAGGAGGGGGGGGGCGATACAATGAGCAGTTCTTC. Its translation: CASSSRPGGGGRYNEQFF. The chain joins TRBV21-1 to TRBJ2-1; the D segment call TRBD2 is taken from the table without a DNA check. TRBV21-1 is given as a pseudogene. This CDR3 is 18 amino acids long.

The rearrangement links TRBV19 to TRBJ1-5, with D possibly being TRBD1 (6 bases). Germline CDR1 and CDR2: LNHDA and SQIVND (reference sequence). CDR3 length equals 16 residues. Trimming pared 7 bases from V and 6 bases from J, leaving 22 bases between. CDR3 sequence (DNA): TGTGCCAGTAATACTCCATTGCCGGGACAAGGTCAGCCCCAGCATTTT. Its protein is CASNTPLPGQGQPQHF.

The chain combines TRBV7-8 with TRBJ2-2; 12 nucleotides align to TRBD2. CDR3 length equals 16 residues. Germline CDR1 SGHVS, CDR2 FQNEAQ. The junction had 8 bases not matched to a gene; V was cut back by 8 bases and J by 4 bases. The CDR3 protein is CASGRLAGEGTGELFF. CDR3 coding DNA: TGTGCCAGCGGCCGACTAGCGGGAGAAGGCACCGGGGAGCTGTTTTTT.

The chain couples TRBV6-5 to TRBJ1-2; no clear D. V lost 0 bases and J lost 3, with 8 bases in between. Germline V gene data show CDR1 as MNHEY and CDR2 as SVGAGI. The CDR3 runs to 14 residues. The CDR3 loop is CASSYSELDYGYTF. The CDR3 DNA is TGTGCCAGCAGTTACTCGGAGTTGGACTATGGCTACACCTTC.

The table lists this clone with a count of one. The chain uses TRBV5-1 and TRBJ1-4; D is uncertain. Germline V gene sequence: CDR1 SGHRS, CDR2 YFSETQ. The V end was cut by 8 bases, the J end by 5 bases, with 13 bases between. This CDR3 spans 13 amino acids. The CDR3 reads CASSGIPNEKLFF. For the CDR3, the DNA is TGCGCCAGTTCGGGGATCCCGAATGAAAAACTGTTTTTT. Full variable domain (missing parts from reference TRBV5-1 and TRBJ1-4): KAGVTQTPRYLIKTRGQQVTLSCSPISGHRSVSWYQQTPGQGLQFLFEYFSETQRNKGNFPGRFSGRQFSNSRSEMNVSTLELGDSALYLCASSGIPNEKLFFGSGTQLSVL.

This chain connects TRBV7-6 to TRBJ2-3; TRBD2 agrees at 9 bases. V shed 5 bases and J 3 bases; nucleotides not matched to a gene: 6. Germline CDR1 reads SGHVS; CDR2 reads FNYEAQ. The CDR3 has 15 amino acids. The CDR3 here is CASSTGTSLTDTQYF. The CDR3 bases are TGTGCCAGCAGCACTGGGACTAGCTTAACAGATACGCAGTATTTT. The whole variable domain, remainder taken from reference TRBV7-6 and TRBJ2-3, is GAGVSQSPRYKVTKRGQDVALRCDPISGHVSLYWYRQALGQGPEFLTYFNYEAQQDKSGLPNDRFSAERPEGSISTLTIQRTEQRDSAMYRCASSTGTSLTDTQYFGPGTRLTVL.

The rearrangement uses TRBV6-5 and TRBJ1-5; maybe TRBD1 (5 bases). The CDR3 totals 15 residues. Germline V gene sequence: CDR1 MNHEY, CDR2 SVGAGI. Trimming stripped 7 bases from V and 6 bases from J, with 19 bases between. The CDR3 reads CASTSAGDWGQPQHF. CDR3 sequence (DNA): TGTGCCAGCACCTCGGCGGGGGATTGGGGTCAGCCCCAGCATTTT.

V and J are TRBV7-2 and TRBJ1-1; TRBD1 aligns across 10 bases. The CDR3 is made up of 15 amino acids. V lost 5 bases to trimming and J lost 11 bases; unmatched junction nucleotides: 14. Germline CDR1 SGHTA, CDR2 FQGNSA. The DNA for the CDR3 is TGTGCCAGCAGCAACTCCCTGACAGGGGGCGCGCGGGCTTTCTTT. As protein: CASSNSLTGGARAFF.

The V call is TRBV13, the J call TRBJ2-5, with TRBD2 identical over 12 bases. V was pared by 5 bases and J by 4 bases, with 8 bases of the junction left unmatched. CDR3 length equals 16 residues. Germline V lookup: CDR1 PRHDT, CDR2 FYEKMQ (reference sequence). The CDR3 reads CASSTLLAGGGETQYF. The CDR3 DNA follows: TGTGCCAGCAGCACCCTACTAGCGGGAGGAGGAGAGACCCAGTACTTC.

V usage is TRBV3-1 (or the pseudogene TRBV3-2) and J usage is TRBJ2-7; 9 nucleotides agree with TRBD2. After removal of 3 bases from V and 6 bases from J, the junction contained 9 bases not matched to a gene. This CDR3 has 15 residues. CDR1 LGHDT and CDR2 YNNKEL come from the germline V gene (reference sequence). CDR3 DNA: TGTGCCAGCAGCCACGCCGCGGGAGGGCCGGGCGAGCAGTACTTC. Its translation: CASSHAAGGPGEQYF.

The chain recombines TRBV4-3 with TRBJ2-7; 9 bases map to TRBD2. The CDR3 totals 14 residues. Losses at the gene ends were 4 bases for V and 6 bases for J; bases not matched to a gene: 7. Germline values: CDR1 LGHNA, CDR2 YSLEER. CDR3 DNA: TGCGCCAGCAGCCCTCGACTAGCGGATGGCGAGCAGTACTTC. Its protein is CASSPRLADGEQYF.

The CDR3 here is CAIRGLYSGANVLTF. CDR3 DNA sequence: TGTGCCATCAGGGGCCTTTACTCTGGGGCCAACGTCCTGACTTTC. V and J are TRBV6-5 and TRBJ2-6; perhaps TRBD1 as D (6 bases). The CDR3 covers 15 residues. CDR1 MNHEY and CDR2 SVGAGI come from the germline V gene. V lost 10 bases to trimming and J lost 0 bases, with 13 bases between them.